The entry below gives a single T cell receptor (beta chain) sequence along with its context. This sample was included in a study of shared clonotypes between healthy human individuals. Trimming cost V 0 bases and J 4 bases, with 12 bases left between them. The CDR3 totals 14 residues. The germline V gene encodes CDR1 GTSNPN and CDR2 SVGIG (reference sequence). Profiling relied on immunoSEQ multiplex PCR, and the TCRdb table lists in-frame clones only, not all of them. The sample records around 2.3 million clones, around 95% being singletons. A CD45RA+ naive subset and a CD45RA-negative memory subset were split from CD4+ cells.

The receptor was derived from a young man in good health. V is TRBV30 and J is TRBJ1-1; a weak D match, TRBD1 (5 bases). Sample: naive CD4+ T cells sorted from blood. Subset meaning: CD45RA+ positively selected. The CDR3 region is CAWSVDPGGTEAFF. The CDR3 region has the DNA TGTGCCTGGAGTGTAGACCCTGGGGGCACTGAAGCTTTCTTT.